Below are 3 T cell receptor beta chains sequenced from a single sample in a study of blood T cell repertoires in COVID-19. Repertoires were generated with immunoSEQ multiplex PCR, while TCRdb's copy carries only in-frame clones and drops some. Here the sample spans 100,000 to 150,000 clones, 65% to 85% being singletons. The sample taken for sequencing was peripheral blood. These TCRs come from a man older than 75 with active or convalescent COVID-19.

The V and J genes are TRBV5-1 and TRBJ1-5, with D perhaps matching TRBD1 (5 bases). V was trimmed by 4 bases and J by 4 bases, leaving 15 bases between them. The CDR3 runs to 15 residues. The germline V gene encodes CDR1 SGHRS and CDR2 YFSETQ. The CDR3: CASSQDPQGNQPQHF. CDR3 DNA: TGCGCCAGCAGCCAGGATCCCCAGGGTAATCAGCCCCAGCATTTT.

The chain recombines TRBV3-1 (or the pseudogene TRBV3-2) with TRBJ2-3, with D perhaps TRBD2 (7 bases). Germline CDR1 LGHDT, CDR2 YNNKEL (reference sequence). With 0 bases removed from V and 2 bases from J, the gap between germline ends came to 15 bases. The CDR3 has 17 residues. CDR3 protein: CASSQDFGGGLTDTQYF. Here the CDR3 DNA reads TGTGCCAGCAGCCAAGACTTTGGGGGGGGGCTCACAGATACGCAGTATTTT.

The genes are TRBV2 and TRBJ1-6, with D perhaps matching TRBD1 (6 bases). This CDR3 comprises 13 residues. Looked up from germline, CDR1 is SNHLY and CDR2 is FYNNEI. V lost 4 bases to trimming and J lost 6 bases, with 7 bases between them. DNA of the CDR3: TGTGCCAGCAGTGGGACAGTTAATTCACCCCTCCACTTT. As protein: CASSGTVNSPLHF.